The 13 T cell receptor beta chains below were found in one sample sequenced in a study of blood T cells in healthy people across ages. Primers used in a second PCR of about 7 to 12 cycles were a sample-barcoded 5' primer and a J-beta primer mix. TCRdb processed the 5' RACE reads anew with MiXCR; each CDR3 protein has one entry. Of about 720,000 distinct CDR3 sequences in the sample, around a fifth are singletons; the top ten hold 20% to 25%. What was sequenced was blood. The receptors stem from a man between 65 and 85 years old in good health.

This clonotype turned up a few times. The chain is built from TRBV12-3 or TRBV12-4 and TRBJ2-1; TRBD2 matches at 8 bases. There are 15 residues in the CDR3. Trimming at V came to 3 bases and at J to 3 bases, leaving 4 bases not matched to a gene. CDR3: CASSLASGHYNEQFF. As DNA, the CDR3 is TGTGCCAGCAGTTTGGCTAGCGGGCACTACAATGAGCAGTTCTTC.

This clonotype turned up a few times. This chain uses TRBV2 with TRBJ1-4; D remains unclear. Germline CDR1 and CDR2: SNHLY and FYNNEI. Trimming pared 6 bases from V and 3 bases from J, leaving 8 bases between. The CDR3 length is 13 residues. The CDR3 nucleotides are TGTGCCAGCAGGACCCCCGCTAATGAAAAACTGTTTTTT. It codes for CASRTPANEKLFF.

The V call is TRBV20-1, the J call TRBJ2-3; 10 nucleotides match TRBD2. There are 18 residues in the CDR3. The junction had 10 bases not matched to a gene; V was cut back by 1 base and J by 0 bases. In germline, CDR1 is DFQATT, CDR2 SNEGSKA (reference sequence). The DNA of the CDR3 is TGCAGTGCTAGAGTTGGAACCACTAGCGGGGCTAGCACAGATACGCAGTATTTT. Its protein product is CSARVGTTSGASTDTQYF.

This clonotype appeared a few times. This chain joins TRBV5-1 and TRBJ2-5; D unresolved. The V and J ends lost 0 bases and 5 bases respectively, with 5 bases between them. Germline values: CDR1 SGHRS, CDR2 YFSETQ. CDR3 length equals 12 residues. The CDR3 bases are TGCGCCAGCAGCTTGGACATGGAGACCCAGTACTTC. Translated: CASSLDMETQYF.

The V call is TRBV12-3 or TRBV12-4, the J call TRBJ2-7; TRBD1 matches 9 bases. CDR3 length equals 13 residues. V gave up 5 bases and J gave up 6 bases; unmatched junction bases: 5. The CDR3 loop is CASSGQGKGEQYF. The CDR3 nucleotides read TGTGCCAGCAGTGGACAGGGGAAAGGCGAGCAGTACTTC.

This clonotype was seen only a few times. This sequence joins TRBV7-2 and TRBJ1-3; D is ambiguous. The CDR3 has 16 amino acids. The V gene's germline CDR1 is SGHTA and CDR2 FQGNSA. Trimming took off 5 bases at V and 0 bases at J, with 14 bases between the two ends. CDR3: CASSPFSLNSGNTIYF. The CDR3 nucleotides read TGTGCCAGCAGCCCCTTCTCTCTGAACTCTGGAAACACCATATATTTT.

The table lists this clonotype with a few counts. The chain recombines TRBV6-5 with TRBJ2-3; a weak D match, TRBD1 (5 bases). Deletions cut 4 bases from V and 1 base from J, with 15 bases between. CDR3 size: 16 residues. CDR1 is MNHEY and CDR2 is SVGAGI in the germline V gene. The CDR3 is CASSFTSGFGTDTQYF. In DNA, the CDR3 is TGTGCCAGCAGTTTTACCTCAGGGTTTGGCACAGATACGCAGTATTTT.

The V gene is TRBV12-3 or TRBV12-4, the J gene TRBJ1-3; D remains unclear. V was pared by 7 bases and J by 0 bases, with 10 bases between. CDR3 size: 14 residues. The CDR3 spells CASKQSNSGNTIYF. In nucleotides, the CDR3 is TGTGCCAGCAAGCAGTCCAACTCTGGAAACACCATATATTTT.

CDR3 amino acids: CAISDLHEQYF. CDR3 DNA: TGTGCCATCAGTGATCTCCACGAGCAGTACTTC. This sequence joins TRBV10-3 and TRBJ2-7, with D unresolved. This CDR3 has 11 amino acids. CDR1 is ENHRY, CDR2 SYGVKD, per germline. Trimming shortened V by 3 bases and J by 5 bases, and 5 bases separated the two germline ends.

This chain connects TRBV7-2 to TRBJ2-5; the D gene could be TRBD1 or TRBD2 (5 bases each). There are 15 residues in the CDR3. Germline lookup yields CDR1 SGHTA and CDR2 FQGNSA. Trimming pared 1 base from V and 5 bases from J, leaving 14 bases between. As DNA, the CDR3 is TGTGCCAGCAGCTTAGACATGGGGGTAGTGGAGACCCAGTACTTC. Protein sequence: CASSLDMGVVETQYF.

The chain's CDR3 is CSASRGGNQPQHF. In nucleotides, the CDR3 is TGCAGTGCTAGCAGGGGAGGCAATCAGCCCCAGCATTTT. The chain links TRBV20-1 to TRBJ1-5, with D perhaps matching TRBD1 (6 bases). Trimming took off 3 bases at V and 2 bases at J, with 8 bases between the two ends. This CDR3 region has 13 residues. From germline, CDR1 is DFQATT and CDR2 SNEGSKA (reference sequence).

The chain carries TRBV12-3 or TRBV12-4 and TRBJ2-3, with a weak D call TRBD2 (6 bases). The CDR3 runs to 16 residues. Trimming left V 3 bases short and J 2 bases short, with 15 bases between. CDR3 sequence reads: CASSLLRGTLTDTQYF. The CDR3 nucleotides are TGTGCCAGCAGTTTGCTTCGCGGGACCCTCACAGATACGCAGTATTTT.

The J gene is TRBJ1-1, the V gene TRBV20-1; D call uncertain. V lost 8 bases and J 0 bases, leaving 7 bases between the germline ends. In germline, CDR1 is DFQATT, CDR2 SNEGSKA (reference sequence). This CDR3 region has 11 residues. This CDR3 reads CSTNVNTEAFF. Here the CDR3 DNA reads TGCAGTACCAATGTGAACACTGAAGCTTTCTTT.